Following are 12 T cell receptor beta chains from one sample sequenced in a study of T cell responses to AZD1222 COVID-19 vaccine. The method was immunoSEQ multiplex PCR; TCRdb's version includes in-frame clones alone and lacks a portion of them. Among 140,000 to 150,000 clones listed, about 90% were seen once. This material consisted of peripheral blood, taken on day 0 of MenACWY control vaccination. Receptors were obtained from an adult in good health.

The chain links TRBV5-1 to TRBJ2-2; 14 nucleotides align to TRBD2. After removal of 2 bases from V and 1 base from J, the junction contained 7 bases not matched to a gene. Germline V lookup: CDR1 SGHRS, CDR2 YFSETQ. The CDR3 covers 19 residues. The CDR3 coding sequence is TGCGCCAGCAGCTTTGTCGGACTAGCGGGGGGATTGAACACCGGGGAGCTGTTTTTT. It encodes CASSFVGLAGGLNTGELFF.

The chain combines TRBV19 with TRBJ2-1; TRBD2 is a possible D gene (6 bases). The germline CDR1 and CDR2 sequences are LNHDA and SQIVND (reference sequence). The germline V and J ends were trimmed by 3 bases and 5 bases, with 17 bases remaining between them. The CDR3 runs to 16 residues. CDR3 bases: TGTGCCAGTAGTATGATCCGGGGGAGTCTCGACAATGAGCAGTTCTTC. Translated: CASSMIRGSLDNEQFF.

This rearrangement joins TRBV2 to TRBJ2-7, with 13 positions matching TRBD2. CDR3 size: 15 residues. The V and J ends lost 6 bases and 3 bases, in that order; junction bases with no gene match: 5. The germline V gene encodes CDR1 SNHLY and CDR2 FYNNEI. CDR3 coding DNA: TGTGCCAGCAGCGGACTAGCGGGGGTTGGCTACGAGCAGTACTTC. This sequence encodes CASSGLAGVGYEQYF.

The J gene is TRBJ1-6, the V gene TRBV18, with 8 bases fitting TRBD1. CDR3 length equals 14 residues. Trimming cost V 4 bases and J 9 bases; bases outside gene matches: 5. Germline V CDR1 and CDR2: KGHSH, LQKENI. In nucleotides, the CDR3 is TGTGCCAGCTCACATGACAGGGGAGGTTCACCCCTCCACTTT. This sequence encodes CASSHDRGGSPLHF.

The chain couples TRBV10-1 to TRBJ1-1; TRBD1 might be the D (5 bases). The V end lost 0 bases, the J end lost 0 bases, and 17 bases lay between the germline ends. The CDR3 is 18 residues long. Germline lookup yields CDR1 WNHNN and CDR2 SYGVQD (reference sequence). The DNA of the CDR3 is TGCGCCAGCAGTGAGTCAAGGGGTACTCCGACTATGAACACTGAAGCTTTCTTT. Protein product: CASSESRGTPTMNTEAFF.

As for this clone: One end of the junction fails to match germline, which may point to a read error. The CDR3 loop reads CATSRPPSDSDF. For the CDR3, the DNA is TGTGCCACCAGCAGACCCCCATCCGACTCGGATTTT. The V gene is TRBV15, the J gene TRBJ2-3, with D uncertain. CDR3 size: 12 residues. Looked up from germline, CDR1 is LNHNV and CDR2 is YYDKDF (reference sequence).

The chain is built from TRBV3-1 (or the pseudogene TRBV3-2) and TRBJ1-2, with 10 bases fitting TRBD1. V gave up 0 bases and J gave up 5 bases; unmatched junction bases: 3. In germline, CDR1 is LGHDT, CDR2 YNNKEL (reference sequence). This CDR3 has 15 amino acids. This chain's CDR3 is CASSQEDRGYYGYTF. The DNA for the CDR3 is TGTGCCAGCAGCCAAGAGGACAGGGGGTATTATGGCTACACCTTC.

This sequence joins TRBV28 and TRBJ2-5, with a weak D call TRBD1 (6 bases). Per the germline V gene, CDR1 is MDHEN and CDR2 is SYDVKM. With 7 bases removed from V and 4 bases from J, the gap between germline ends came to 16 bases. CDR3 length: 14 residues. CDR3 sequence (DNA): TGTGCCAGCAAACCACAGGGCCCATCAGAGACCCAGTACTTC. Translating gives CASKPQGPSETQYF.

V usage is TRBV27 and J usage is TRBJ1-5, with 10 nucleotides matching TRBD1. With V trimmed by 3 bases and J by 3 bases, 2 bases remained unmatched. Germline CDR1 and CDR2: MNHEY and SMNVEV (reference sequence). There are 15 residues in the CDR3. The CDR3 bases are TGTGCCAGCAGTTTGACAGGGGGCGACAATCAGCCCCAGCATTTT. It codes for CASSLTGGDNQPQHF.

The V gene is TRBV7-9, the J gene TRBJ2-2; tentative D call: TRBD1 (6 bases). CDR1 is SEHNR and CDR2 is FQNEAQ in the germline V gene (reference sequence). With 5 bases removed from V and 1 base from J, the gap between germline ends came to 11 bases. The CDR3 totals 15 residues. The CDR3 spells CASSPRDKNTGELFF. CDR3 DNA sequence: TGTGCCAGCAGCCCCCGGGACAAGAACACCGGGGAGCTGTTTTTT. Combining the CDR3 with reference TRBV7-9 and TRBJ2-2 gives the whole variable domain DTGVSQNPRHKITKRGQNVTFRCDPISEHNRLYWYRQTLGQGPEFLTYFQNEAQLEKSRLLSDRFSAERPKGSFSTLEIQRTEQGDSAMYLCASSPRDKNTGELFFGEGSRLTVL.

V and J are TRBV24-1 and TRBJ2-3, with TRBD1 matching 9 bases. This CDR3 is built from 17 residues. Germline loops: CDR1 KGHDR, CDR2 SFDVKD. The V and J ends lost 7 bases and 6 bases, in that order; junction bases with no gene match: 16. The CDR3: CATSPHQGQGGMDTQYF. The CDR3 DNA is TGTGCCACCAGCCCACACCAGGGACAGGGAGGGATGGATACGCAGTATTTT.

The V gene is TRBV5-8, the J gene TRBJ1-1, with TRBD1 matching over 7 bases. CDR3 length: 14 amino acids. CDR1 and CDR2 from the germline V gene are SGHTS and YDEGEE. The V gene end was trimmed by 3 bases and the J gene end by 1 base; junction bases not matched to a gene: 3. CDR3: CASSYRGRNTEAFF. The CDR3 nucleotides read TGTGCCAGCAGCTACAGGGGTCGGAACACTGAAGCTTTCTTT.